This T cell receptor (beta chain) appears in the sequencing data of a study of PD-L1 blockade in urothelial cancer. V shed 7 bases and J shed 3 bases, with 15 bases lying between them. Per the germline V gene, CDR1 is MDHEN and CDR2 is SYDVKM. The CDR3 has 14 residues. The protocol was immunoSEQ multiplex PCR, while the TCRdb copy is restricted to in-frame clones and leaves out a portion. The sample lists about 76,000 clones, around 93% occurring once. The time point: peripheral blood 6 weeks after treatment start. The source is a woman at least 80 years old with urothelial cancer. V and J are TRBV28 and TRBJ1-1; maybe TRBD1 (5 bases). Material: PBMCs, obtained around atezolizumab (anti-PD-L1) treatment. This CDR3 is CASIGAPPDTEAFF. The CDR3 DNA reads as TGTGCCAGCATAGGGGCACCGCCCGACACTGAAGCTTTCTTT.